The clone carrying this TCR beta chain occurred a few times. Its target is not known. In donors with ophthalmopathy, activity was moderate-to-severe, with CAS ≥3, NOSPECS ≥4 and duration under 3 months. The entry originates in a study of Graves' ophthalmopathy and Graves' hyperthyroidism. Looking at the study overall: Peripheral blood was collected at initial diagnosis, before any treatment.

From RNA, the CDR3 regions of TCR beta chains were amplified and sequenced. RT-PCR in the first round used HTBI primers; a second-round multiplex PCR followed. TCRdb re-called the multiplex PCR reads with MiXCR, one entry per CDR3 protein. This table has about 640,000 distinct CDR3 sequences, roughly 41% appearing once. CDR1 is MGHRA and CDR2 is YSYEKL in the germline V gene. CDR3 length: 14 residues. The ends were cut back, 4 bases at V and 4 bases at J, with 10 bases in the middle. Study observations and caveats: In blood, most expanded thyroid clonotypes above 0.001 frequency were also detected.

This TCR derives from an adult man with Graves' ophthalmopathy. The sequencing input was peripheral blood. This chain uses TRBV4-1 with TRBJ1-4; D call uncertain. CDR3 amino acids: CASSRLQLNEKLFF. In nucleotides, the CDR3 is TGCGCCAGCAGCCGCTTACAGCTTAATGAAAAACTGTTTTTT.